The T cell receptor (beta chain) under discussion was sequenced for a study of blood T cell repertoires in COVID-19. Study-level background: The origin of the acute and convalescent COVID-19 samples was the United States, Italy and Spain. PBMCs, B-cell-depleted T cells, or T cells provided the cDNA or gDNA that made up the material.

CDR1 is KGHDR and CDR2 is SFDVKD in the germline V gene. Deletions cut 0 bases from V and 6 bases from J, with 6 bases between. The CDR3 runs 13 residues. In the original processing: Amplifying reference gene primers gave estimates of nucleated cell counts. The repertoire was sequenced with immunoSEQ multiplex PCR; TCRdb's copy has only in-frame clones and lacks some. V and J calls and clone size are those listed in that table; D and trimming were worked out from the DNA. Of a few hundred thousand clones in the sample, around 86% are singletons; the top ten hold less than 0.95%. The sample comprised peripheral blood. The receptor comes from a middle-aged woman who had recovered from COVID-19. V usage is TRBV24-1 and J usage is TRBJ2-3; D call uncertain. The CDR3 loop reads CATSDLHGDTQYF. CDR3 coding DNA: TGTGCCACCAGTGATTTGCACGGGGATACGCAGTATTTT.